The clone carrying this TCR beta chain was detected a few times. Its target is not known. V shed 1 base and J shed 4 bases, with 7 bases lying between them. The CDR3 length is 13 residues. Germline CDR1 and CDR2: SEHNR and FQNEAQ (reference sequence). Extraction of total RNA produced a minimum of 6 micrograms from each sample. The sample is drawn from a study of blood T cells in healthy people across ages. Whole-study findings and limits: In older individuals, TCR beta diversity per million T cells was lower, falling roughly linearly with age. Not knowing donor CMV status may have confounded expanded clonotype changes.

A sample-barcoded 5' primer and a J-beta primer mix were used in a second PCR of about 7 to 11 cycles. Via MiXCR, TCRdb re-called the 5' RACE reads, giving one row per CDR3 protein. The sample shows around 870,000 distinct CDR3 sequences, more than 25% of them seen only once. The receptor comes from a woman older than 75 in good health. The chain joins TRBV7-9 to TRBJ1-1; the D is unclear. Sample: blood. The CDR3 here is CASSLGDRTEAFF. The CDR3 nucleotides are TGTGCCAGCAGCTTAGGGGATCGCACTGAAGCTTTCTTT.